Listed below are T cell receptor beta chains from one sample, sequenced in a study of CD8+ T cells in alopecia areata. Generated by immunoSEQ multiplex PCR, the TCRdb table keeps only in-frame clones and is missing some. The sample contains a few hundred thousand clones, roughly three fifths of which appear only once. Sequenced material: CD8+ T cells sorted from blood. Source of these receptors: a human donor in good health. Each CDR3 is given with its conserved first and last residue. Each record gives: V gene, CDR3 length, J gene, clone size, D gene, CDR3 DNA, CDR3 protein. The D gene is left open where the match is weak. Clone size is not always given. Where it is, it says once, few, many or a class for expanded clones.

V gene: TRBV2
CDR3 length: 13
J gene: TRBJ1-2
clone size: .
D gene: .
CDR3 DNA: TGTGCCAGCAGCGGGGGCCGTATAAACGGCTACACCTTC
CDR3 protein: CASSGGRINGYTF

V gene: TRBV7-8
CDR3 length: 15
J gene: TRBJ1-1
clone size: .
D gene: TRBD1
CDR3 DNA: TGTGCCAGCAGCTTAAGGACAGGGTTGAACACTGAAGCTTTCTTT
CDR3 protein: CASSLRTGLNTEAFF

V gene: TRBV7-9
CDR3 length: 15
J gene: TRBJ2-7
clone size: .
D gene: .
CDR3 DNA: TGTGCCAGCAGCTCTACCCGGACGGCCGCCTACGAGCAGTACTTC
CDR3 protein: CASSSTRTAAYEQYF

V gene: TRBV29-1
CDR3 length: 11
J gene: TRBJ1-2
clone size: .
D gene: .
CDR3 DNA: TGCAGCGTCGTGGCAGGCTATGGCTACACCTTC
CDR3 protein: CSVVAGYGYTF

V gene: TRBV2
CDR3 length: 13
J gene: TRBJ1-6
clone size: .
D gene: TRBD1
CDR3 DNA: TGTGCCACGGGACAGACTTATAATTCACCCCTCCACTTT
CDR3 protein: CATGQTYNSPLHF

V gene: TRBV29-1
CDR3 length: 15
J gene: TRBJ2-3
clone size: .
D gene: .
CDR3 DNA: TGCAGCACCCGCGGGATTGAAACTAGCACAGATACGCAGTATTTT
CDR3 protein: CSTRGIETSTDTQYF

V gene: TRBV7-9
CDR3 length: 15
J gene: TRBJ1-1
clone size: .
D gene: .
CDR3 DNA: TGTGCCAGCAGCTTAGAAATCCGATTGAACACTGAAGCTTTCTTT
CDR3 protein: CASSLEIRLNTEAFF

V gene: TRBV7-2
CDR3 length: 14
J gene: TRBJ2-3
clone size: once
D gene: .
CDR3 DNA: TGTGCCAGCAGCTTGATGAAAAGCGCAGATACGCAGTATTTT
CDR3 protein: CASSLMKSADTQYF

V gene: TRBV30
CDR3 length: 14
J gene: TRBJ1-6
clone size: few
D gene: TRBD1
CDR3 DNA: TGTGCCTGGAGCGGACAGGCTGGCAGGTCACCCCTCCACTTT
CDR3 protein: CAWSGQAGRSPLHF

V gene: TRBV14
CDR3 length: 13
J gene: TRBJ1-1
clone size: few
D gene: .
CDR3 DNA: TGTGCCAGCCCTGCCTCGGTTGGCACTGAAGCTTTCTTT
CDR3 protein: CASPASVGTEAFF

V gene: TRBV6-5
CDR3 length: 13
J gene: TRBJ2-7
clone size: .
D gene: .
CDR3 DNA: TGTGCCAGCAGTTACTCAGGGGAACTCGAGCAGTACTTC
CDR3 protein: CASSYSGELEQYF

V gene: TRBV7-6
CDR3 length: 15
J gene: TRBJ2-5
clone size: .
D gene: .
CDR3 DNA: TGTGCCAGCAGCTTAACGAGATACAGGCGAGAGACCCAGTACTTC
CDR3 protein: CASSLTRYRRETQYF

V gene: TRBV5-6
CDR3 length: 13
J gene: TRBJ2-2
clone size: once
D gene: .
CDR3 DNA: TGTGCCAGCAGCTTCCACCAAACCGGGGAGCTGTTTTTT
CDR3 protein: CASSFHQTGELFF

V gene: TRBV2
CDR3 length: 11
J gene: TRBJ1-5
clone size: .
D gene: .
CDR3 DNA: TGTGCCAGCAGTGATGGGGAGCCCCAGCATTTT
CDR3 protein: CASSDGEPQHF

V gene: TRBV5-6
CDR3 length: 13
J gene: TRBJ2-7
clone size: few
D gene: .
CDR3 DNA: TGTGCCAGCAGCTTGTACAGGGACTACGAGCAGTACTTC
CDR3 protein: CASSLYRDYEQYF

V gene: TRBV18
CDR3 length: 14
J gene: TRBJ2-1
clone size: .
D gene: TRBD2
CDR3 DNA: TGTGCCAGCTCACAAGCGGGGGTAGGGGATGAGCAGTTCTTC
CDR3 protein: CASSQAGVGDEQFF

V gene: TRBV11-2
CDR3 length: 15
J gene: TRBJ2-3
clone size: .
D gene: .
CDR3 DNA: TGTGCCAGCAGCCTGGGCCGAGCTGTCACAGATACGCAGTATTTT
CDR3 protein: CASSLGRAVTDTQYF

V gene: TRBV7-9
CDR3 length: 15
J gene: TRBJ2-6
clone size: .
D gene: .
CDR3 DNA: TGTGCCAGCAGCCCCGCCCAGGATGGGGCCAACGTCCTGACTTTC
CDR3 protein: CASSPAQDGANVLTF

V gene: TRBV30
CDR3 length: 11
J gene: TRBJ1-1
clone size: .
D gene: .
CDR3 DNA: TGTGCCTGGAGTGTGTCCACTGAAGCTTTCTTT
CDR3 protein: CAWSVSTEAFF

V gene: TRBV2
CDR3 length: 16
J gene: TRBJ2-7
clone size: .
D gene: .
CDR3 DNA: TGTGCCAGCAGTGAAGCTACAGACAGGCCGCTGTACGAGCAGTACTTC
CDR3 protein: CASSEATDRPLYEQYF

V gene: TRBV27
CDR3 length: 12
J gene: TRBJ2-7
clone size: .
D gene: .
CDR3 DNA: TGTGCCAGCACCGCGGAGGGCCACGAGCAGTACTTC
CDR3 protein: CASTAEGHEQYF

V gene: TRBV15
CDR3 length: 16
J gene: TRBJ2-3
clone size: .
D gene: .
CDR3 DNA: TGTGCCACCAGCAGAGATCCCCAGGCTGTGGGAGATACGCAGTATTTT
CDR3 protein: CATSRDPQAVGDTQYF

V gene: TRBV9
CDR3 length: 11
J gene: TRBJ2-1
clone size: few
D gene: .
CDR3 DNA: TGTGCCAGCAGCGTAGCGTCTGAGCAGTTCTTC
CDR3 protein: CASSVASEQFF

V gene: TRBV6-5
CDR3 length: 13
J gene: TRBJ1-6
clone size: .
D gene: .
CDR3 DNA: TGTGCCAGCAGTCCCGGACAGAGATCACCCCTCCACTTT
CDR3 protein: CASSPGQRSPLHF

V gene: TRBV5-1
CDR3 length: 18
J gene: TRBJ2-1
clone size: .
D gene: TRBD1
CDR3 DNA: TGCGCCAGCAGCCCCTTGGTTAGGACAGGGGACCTTCCCAATGAGCAGTTCTTC
CDR3 protein: CASSPLVRTGDLPNEQFF

V gene: TRBV27
CDR3 length: 15
J gene: TRBJ1-1
clone size: .
D gene: .
CDR3 DNA: TGTGCCAGCAGTTTATCTGTAAACGGCGGCACTGAAGCTTTCTTT
CDR3 protein: CASSLSVNGGTEAFF

V gene: TRBV6-5
CDR3 length: 14
J gene: TRBJ1-6
clone size: .
D gene: .
CDR3 DNA: TGTGCCAGCATGGCAGGCTCCTATAATTCACCCCTCCACTTT
CDR3 protein: CASMAGSYNSPLHF

V gene: TRBV29-1
CDR3 length: 11
J gene: TRBJ1-2
clone size: few
D gene: .
CDR3 DNA: TGCAGCGTTGGCCAGGGAAGTGGCTACACCTTC
CDR3 protein: CSVGQGSGYTF

V gene: TRBV5-1
CDR3 length: 14
J gene: TRBJ2-7
clone size: .
D gene: .
CDR3 DNA: TGCGCCAGCAGCTTGGAGGAACACTCCTACGAGCAGTACTTC
CDR3 protein: CASSLEEHSYEQYF